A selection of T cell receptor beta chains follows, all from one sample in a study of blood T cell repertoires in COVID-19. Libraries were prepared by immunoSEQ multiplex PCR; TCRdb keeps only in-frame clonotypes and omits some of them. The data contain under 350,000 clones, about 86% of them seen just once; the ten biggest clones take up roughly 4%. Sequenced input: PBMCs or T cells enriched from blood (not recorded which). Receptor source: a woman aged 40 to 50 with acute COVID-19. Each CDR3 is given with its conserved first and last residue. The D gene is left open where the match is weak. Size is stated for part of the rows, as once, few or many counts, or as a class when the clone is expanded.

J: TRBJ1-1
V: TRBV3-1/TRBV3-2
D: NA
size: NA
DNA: TGTGCCAGCAGCCAAGCCAGGGGATGGAAGGGGACTGAAGCTTTCTTT
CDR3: CASSQARGWKGTEAFF

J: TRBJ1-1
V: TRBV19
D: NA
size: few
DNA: TGTGCCAGTAGTACAGGGGCGAACACTGAAGCTTTCTTT
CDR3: CASSTGANTEAFF

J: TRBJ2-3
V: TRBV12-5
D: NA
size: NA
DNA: TGTGCTAGTGGTTTGGGCAACGGACAGCCCCTGGCGCAGTATTTT
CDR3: CASGLGNGQPLAQYF

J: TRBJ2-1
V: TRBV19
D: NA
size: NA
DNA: TGTGCCAGTAGCCCCTCGGCAGGGTGGAATGAGCAGTTCTTC
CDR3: CASSPSAGWNEQFF

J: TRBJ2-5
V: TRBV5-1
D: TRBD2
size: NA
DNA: TGCGCCAGCCGATCTAGCGGGCAATCCCAAGAGACCCAGTACTTC
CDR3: CASRSSGQSQETQYF

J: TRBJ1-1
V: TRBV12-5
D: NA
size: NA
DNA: TGTGCTAGTGGCTTGGGAGAGACTAAAGGCCCTGAAGCTTTCTTT
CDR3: CASGLGETKGPEAFF

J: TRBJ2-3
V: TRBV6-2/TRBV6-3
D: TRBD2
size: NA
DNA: TGTGCCAGCAGTTACGGAGGGTCGGGGGGAGATACGCAGTATTTT
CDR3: CASSYGGSGGDTQYF

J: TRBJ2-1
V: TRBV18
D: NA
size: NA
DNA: TGTGCCAGCTCACCAGGAGGGAGATGGTACAATGAGCAGTTCTTC
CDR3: CASSPGGRWYNEQFF

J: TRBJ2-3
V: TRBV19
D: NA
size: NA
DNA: TGTGCCAGTAGTATCCTCGTTGGCGGGACCGGATCTCCTACAGATACGCAGTATTTT
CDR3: CASSILVGGTGSPTDTQYF

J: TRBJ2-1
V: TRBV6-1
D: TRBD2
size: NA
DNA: TGTGCCAGCAGTGAATTCTTTTTGACTAGCGACGGACCAAATGAGCAGTTCTTC
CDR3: CASSEFFLTSDGPNEQFF

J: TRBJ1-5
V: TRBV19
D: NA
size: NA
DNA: TGTGCCAGTAGTCCCAGGAAGATCCTCAGTAGCAATCAGCCCCAGCATTTT
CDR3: CASSPRKILSSNQPQHF

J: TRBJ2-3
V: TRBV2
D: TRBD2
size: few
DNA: TGTGCCAGCAGGACTAGCGGGAGGGCCCTCTTGCTATCTTTGGGCACAGATACGCAGTATTTT
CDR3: CASRTSGRALLLSLGTDTQYF

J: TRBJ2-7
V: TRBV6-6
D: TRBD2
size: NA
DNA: TGTGCCAGCAGTCGAGGGACGGTGACTAGCGGGAGTCCCTACGAGCAGTACTTC
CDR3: CASSRGTVTSGSPYEQYF

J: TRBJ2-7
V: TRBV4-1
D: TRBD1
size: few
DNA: TGCGCCAGCAGCGAAGGACACACAGGGGGAGTCTACGAGCAGTACTTC
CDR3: CASSEGHTGGVYEQYF

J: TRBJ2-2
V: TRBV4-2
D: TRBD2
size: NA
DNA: TGTGCCAGCAGTCACGGACTAGCGGGGGGGCCCACCGGGGAGCTGTTTTTT
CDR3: CASSHGLAGGPTGELFF

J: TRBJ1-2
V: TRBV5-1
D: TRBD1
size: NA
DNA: TGCGCCAGCAGCGGACAGGGACAGTCCTATGGCTACACCTTC
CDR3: CASSGQGQSYGYTF

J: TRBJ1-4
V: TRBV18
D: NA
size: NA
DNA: TGTGCCAGCTCAGAGACTGCGACAACTAATGAAAAACTGTTTTTT
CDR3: CASSETATTNEKLFF

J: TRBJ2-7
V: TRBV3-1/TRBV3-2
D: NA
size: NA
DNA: TGTGCCAGCAGCCCGTCGGACACGGAGTTGGGGGAGCAGTACTTC
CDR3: CASSPSDTELGEQYF

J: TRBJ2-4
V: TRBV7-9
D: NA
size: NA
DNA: TGTGCCAGCAGCTTAATTAGAAACATTCAGTACTTC
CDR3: CASSLIRNIQYF

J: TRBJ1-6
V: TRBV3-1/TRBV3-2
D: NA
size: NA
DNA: TGTGCCAGCAGCCAGACTCGGGTCGCAAATAATTCACCCCTCCACTTT
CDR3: CASSQTRVANNSPLHF

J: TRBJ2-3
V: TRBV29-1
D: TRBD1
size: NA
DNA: TGCAGCGCCACCGGTATTGGGACAGGGGGTCCGCAGTATTTT
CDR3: CSATGIGTGGPQYF

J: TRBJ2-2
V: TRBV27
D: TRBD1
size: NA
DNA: TGTGCCACCAGAAGGACAGGGGTCACCGGGGAGCTGTTTTTT
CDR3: CATRRTGVTGELFF

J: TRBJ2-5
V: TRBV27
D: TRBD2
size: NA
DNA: TGTGCCAGCAAACCTAAAGGCTGGGGGGGGAAGGAGACCCAGTACTTC
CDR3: CASKPKGWGGKETQYF

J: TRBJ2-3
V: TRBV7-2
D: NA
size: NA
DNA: TGTGCCAGCAGCCAAGGACTACCCACAGATACGCAGTATTTT
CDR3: CASSQGLPTDTQYF